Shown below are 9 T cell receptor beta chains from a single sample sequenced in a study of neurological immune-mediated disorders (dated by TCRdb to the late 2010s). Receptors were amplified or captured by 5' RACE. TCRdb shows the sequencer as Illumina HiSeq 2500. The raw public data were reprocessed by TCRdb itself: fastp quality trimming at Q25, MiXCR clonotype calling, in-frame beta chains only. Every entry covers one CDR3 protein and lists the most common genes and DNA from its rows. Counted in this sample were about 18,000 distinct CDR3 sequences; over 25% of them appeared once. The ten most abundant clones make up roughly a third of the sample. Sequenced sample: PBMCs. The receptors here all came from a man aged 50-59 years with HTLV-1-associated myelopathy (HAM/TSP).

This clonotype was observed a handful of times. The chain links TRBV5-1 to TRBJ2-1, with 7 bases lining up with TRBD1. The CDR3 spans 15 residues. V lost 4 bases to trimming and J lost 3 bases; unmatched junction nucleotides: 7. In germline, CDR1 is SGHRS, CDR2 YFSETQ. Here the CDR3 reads CASSHPDRIYNEQFF. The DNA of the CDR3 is TGCGCCAGCAGCCACCCGGACAGGATCTACAATGAGCAGTTCTTC.

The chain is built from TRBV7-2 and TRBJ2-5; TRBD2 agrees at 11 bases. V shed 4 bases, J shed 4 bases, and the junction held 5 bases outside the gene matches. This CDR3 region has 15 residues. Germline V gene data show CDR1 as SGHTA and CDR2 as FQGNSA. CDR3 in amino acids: CASSSVAGGRETQYF. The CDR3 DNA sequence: TGTGCCAGCAGCTCGGTAGCGGGGGGGCGAGAGACCCAGTACTTC.

This CDR3 is CSARVGVKADTQYF. The CDR3 DNA sequence: TGCAGTGCTAGAGTAGGGGTGAAGGCAGATACGCAGTATTTT. The chain links TRBV20-1 to TRBJ2-3; D possibly corresponds to TRBD1 (5 bases). CDR1 and CDR2 (germline): DFQATT, SNEGSKA (reference sequence). V dropped 1 base and J dropped 4 bases, with 12 bases sitting between them. CDR3 size: 14 residues.

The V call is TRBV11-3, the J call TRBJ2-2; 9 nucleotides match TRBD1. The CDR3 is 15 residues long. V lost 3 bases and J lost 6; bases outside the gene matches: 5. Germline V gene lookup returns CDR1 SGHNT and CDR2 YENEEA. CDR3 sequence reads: CASSLGQGSPGELFF. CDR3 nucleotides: TGTGCCAGCAGCTTGGGACAGGGATCTCCCGGGGAGCTGTTTTTT. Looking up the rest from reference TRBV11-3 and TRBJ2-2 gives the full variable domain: EAGVVQSPRYKIIEKKQPVAFWCNPISGHNTLYWYLQNLGQGPELLIRYENEEAVDDSQLPKDRFSAERLKGVDSTLKIQPAELGDSAVYLCASSLGQGSPGELFFGEGSRLTVL.

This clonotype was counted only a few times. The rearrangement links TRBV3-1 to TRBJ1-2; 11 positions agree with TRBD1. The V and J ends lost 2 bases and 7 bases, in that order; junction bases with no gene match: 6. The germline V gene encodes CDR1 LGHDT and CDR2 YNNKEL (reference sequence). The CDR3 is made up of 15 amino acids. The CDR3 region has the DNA TGTGCCAGCAGCCAACATGGACAGGGGGCGCCTGGCTACACCTTC. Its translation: CASSQHGQGAPGYTF.

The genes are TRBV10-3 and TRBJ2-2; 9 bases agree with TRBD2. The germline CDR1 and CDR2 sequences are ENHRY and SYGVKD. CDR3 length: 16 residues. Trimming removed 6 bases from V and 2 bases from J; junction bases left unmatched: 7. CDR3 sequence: CAISPTSGLNTGELFF. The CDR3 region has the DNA TGTGCCATCAGCCCGACTAGCGGACTTAACACCGGGGAGCTGTTTTTT.

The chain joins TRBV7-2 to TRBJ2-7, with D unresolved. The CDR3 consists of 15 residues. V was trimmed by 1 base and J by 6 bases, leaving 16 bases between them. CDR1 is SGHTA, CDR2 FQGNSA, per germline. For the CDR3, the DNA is TGTGCCAGCAGCTTAGGAATCATGAAGATAGGCGAGCAGTACTTC. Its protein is CASSLGIMKIGEQYF. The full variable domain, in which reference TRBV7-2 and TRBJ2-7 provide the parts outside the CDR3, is GAGVSQSPSNKVTEKGKDVELRCDPISGHTALYWYRQSLGQGLEFLIYFQGNSAPDKSGLPSDRFSAERTGGSVSTLTIQRTQQEDSAVYLCASSLGIMKIGEQYFGPGTRLTVT.

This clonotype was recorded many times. The DNA of the CDR3 is TGCGCCAGCAGCCTGGACAGGGGTGATGATGAAAAACTGTTTTTT. This translates into CASSLDRGDDEKLFF. The chain carries TRBV5-1 and TRBJ1-4; 9 bases line up with TRBD1. V was pared by 4 bases and J by 6 bases, with 7 bases of the junction left unmatched. The CDR3 extends over 15 amino acids. CDR1 is SGHRS and CDR2 is YFSETQ in the germline V gene.

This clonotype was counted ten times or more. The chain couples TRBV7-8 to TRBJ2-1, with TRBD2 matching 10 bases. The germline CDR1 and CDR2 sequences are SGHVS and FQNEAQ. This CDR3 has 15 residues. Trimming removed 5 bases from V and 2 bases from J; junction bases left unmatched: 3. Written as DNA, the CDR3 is TGTGCCAGCAGCCAAGCGGGGGGGGCCTACAATGAGCAGTTCTTC. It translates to CASSQAGGAYNEQFF.